Included here is one T cell receptor beta chain sequence, with context. What it binds is unknown. Isolation of CD4+ naive, central memory, regulatory and stem cell-like memory cells was achieved by sorting via CD45RO/CCR7/CD25/CD127/CD95/CD27. V gave up 4 bases and J gave up 7 bases; unmatched junction bases: 5. Per germline, CDR1 LGHNA and CDR2 YNFKEQ. This CDR3 has 14 amino acids. The data were obtained in a study of beta chain features in type 1 diabetes. Study-wide results and caveats: An over-representation of cells with high TCR expression could result from cDNA sequencing. Within each of all four CD4+ subsets, Type 1 diabetes patients had TCRB CDR3s that were moderately but significantly shorter. Sampled from patients, naive, central memory and Treg TCRB repertoires appeared more similar than those sampled from healthy donors.

Reverse transcribing all isolated RNA meant expressed TCRB transcripts were sequenced. Clones were sequenced by immunoSEQ multiplex PCR, and TCRdb holds only the in-frame ones, with some missing. The table has roughly 100,000 clones, about 26% seen once; the top ten hold approximately 0.5%. The V call is TRBV4-2, the J call TRBJ2-1, with TRBD2 identical over 9 bases. Material for sequencing was central memory CD4+ T cells from blood. The receptor was isolated from a woman aged 18-35 years with type 1 diabetes. The CDR3 DNA reads TGTGCCAGCAGCCTCCAGCGGGAGGAGAATGAGCAGTTCTTC. This encodes CASSLQREENEQFF.